The rows below give T cell receptor beta chains drawn from one sample of a study of CD8 T cells in Susac syndrome. MiXCR was run by TCRdb on the immunoSEQ multiplex PCR reads, yielding one entry per CDR3 protein. The table lists about 210,000 distinct CDR3 sequences, 95% of them singletons. Source material: CD4+ T cells from PBMCs. All receptors come from a human donor with multiple sclerosis. The CDR3 runs from the conserved cysteine through the conserved F or W. A D gene is named only where the DNA matches it firmly. Rows may omit the clone size; those that give it use once, few, many or a size class.

v_gene: TRBV2
j_gene: TRBJ2-7
abundance: few
d_gene: TRBD1
CDR3aa: CASRDPGQGPYEQYF
CDR3nt: TGTGCCAGCAGAGATCCGGGACAGGGACCCTACGAGCAGTACTTC

v_gene: TRBV3-1
j_gene: TRBJ2-5
abundance: .
d_gene: .
CDR3aa: CASSQGFSGQETQYF
CDR3nt: TGTGCCAGCAGCCAAGGGTTCAGCGGTCAAGAGACCCAGTACTTC

v_gene: TRBV20-1
j_gene: TRBJ1-3
abundance: .
d_gene: .
CDR3aa: CSARFGNTIYF
CDR3nt: TGCAGTGCTAGGTTCGGAAACACCATATATTTT

v_gene: TRBV7-3
j_gene: TRBJ2-5
abundance: once
d_gene: TRBD2
CDR3aa: CASSSPSGVMQTQYF
CDR3nt: TGTGCCAGCAGCTCCCCCAGCGGGGTCATGCAGACCCAGTACTTC

v_gene: TRBV27
j_gene: TRBJ2-5
abundance: .
d_gene: TRBD1
CDR3aa: CASSSRRRNRGWMGETQYF
CDR3nt: TGTGCCAGCAGTTCCCGCCGGAGAAACAGGGGGTGGATGGGAGAGACCCAGTACTTC

v_gene: TRBV6-5
j_gene: TRBJ2-3
abundance: once
d_gene: TRBD1
CDR3aa: CASSKETGERTQYF
CDR3nt: TGTGCCAGCAGTAAAGAAACAGGGGAGCGGACGCAGTATTTT

v_gene: TRBV20-1
j_gene: TRBJ1-2
abundance: .
d_gene: .
CDR3aa: CSAGLPGGYGYTF
CDR3nt: TGCAGTGCTGGTCTACCTGGGGGCTATGGCTACACCTTC

v_gene: TRBV5-1
j_gene: TRBJ1-1
abundance: .
d_gene: .
CDR3aa: CASRREEVGTEAFF
CDR3nt: TGCGCCAGCAGACGCGAGGAAGTGGGCACTGAAGCTTTCTTT

v_gene: TRBV18
j_gene: TRBJ2-1
abundance: .
d_gene: TRBD1
CDR3aa: CASSRGTGHNEQFF
CDR3nt: TGTGCCAGCTCACGGGGGACAGGCCACAATGAGCAGTTCTTC

v_gene: TRBV30
j_gene: TRBJ1-1
abundance: .
d_gene: TRBD1
CDR3aa: CAWEIQGAGGEAFF
CDR3nt: TGTGCCTGGGAAATACAGGGGGCAGGGGGTGAAGCTTTCTTT

v_gene: TRBV20-1
j_gene: TRBJ1-2
abundance: .
d_gene: .
CDR3aa: CSPGRGTYGYTF
CDR3nt: TGCAGCCCGGGACGGGGAACGTATGGCTACACCTTC

v_gene: TRBV5-1
j_gene: TRBJ2-3
abundance: .
d_gene: TRBD2
CDR3aa: CASRAGGDADTQYF
CDR3nt: TGCGCCAGCAGAGCGGGGGGCGACGCAGATACGCAGTATTTT

v_gene: TRBV7-3
j_gene: TRBJ1-1
abundance: .
d_gene: .
CDR3aa: CASSPQWGTEAFF
CDR3nt: TGTGCCAGCAGCCCCCAATGGGGGACTGAAGCTTTCTTT

v_gene: TRBV29-1
j_gene: TRBJ2-7
abundance: .
d_gene: .
CDR3aa: CSVEKGTYEQYF
CDR3nt: TGCAGCGTTGAGAAGGGGACCTACGAGCAGTACTTC

v_gene: TRBV27
j_gene: TRBJ2-7
abundance: once
d_gene: .
CDR3aa: CASSPRLGPMDYEQYF
CDR3nt: TGTGCCAGCAGTCCCCGACTGGGCCCCATGGACTACGAGCAGTACTTC

v_gene: TRBV29-1
j_gene: TRBJ2-5
abundance: .
d_gene: .
CDR3aa: CSVAQMGGETQYF
CDR3nt: TGCAGCGTTGCCCAAATGGGCGGGGAGACCCAGTACTTC

v_gene: TRBV10-2
j_gene: TRBJ1-3
abundance: .
d_gene: TRBD1
CDR3aa: CASRPGQSGNTIYF
CDR3nt: TGCGCCAGCAGGCCGGGACAGTCGGGAAACACCATATATTTT

v_gene: TRBV3-1
j_gene: TRBJ2-7
abundance: .
d_gene: .
CDR3aa: CASSQVQAYEQYF
CDR3nt: TGTGCCAGCAGCCAAGTTCAGGCCTACGAGCAGTACTTC

v_gene: TRBV4-1
j_gene: TRBJ1-1
abundance: .
d_gene: TRBD1
CDR3aa: CASSHDRQGPAEAFF
CDR3nt: TGCGCCAGCAGCCATGACCGACAGGGTCCGGCTGAAGCTTTCTTT

v_gene: TRBV29-1
j_gene: TRBJ2-3
abundance: .
d_gene: .
CDR3aa: CSVERTVPTDTQYF
CDR3nt: TGCAGCGTTGAACGGACAGTCCCTACAGATACGCAGTATTTT

v_gene: TRBV12-3/TRBV12-4
j_gene: TRBJ1-2
abundance: .
d_gene: .
CDR3aa: CASSLPDRRKGYTF
CDR3nt: TGTGCCAGCAGTTTGCCCGACAGGCGTAAAGGCTACACCTTC

v_gene: TRBV2
j_gene: TRBJ2-2
abundance: .
d_gene: .
CDR3aa: CASSDRDFPNTGELFF
CDR3nt: TGTGCCAGCAGCGACAGGGACTTTCCGAACACCGGGGAGCTGTTTTTT

v_gene: TRBV28
j_gene: TRBJ1-5
abundance: .
d_gene: .
CDR3aa: CASNTGGAGQPQHF
CDR3nt: TGTGCCAGCAATACCGGGGGCGCCGGACAGCCCCAGCATTTT

v_gene: TRBV30
j_gene: TRBJ1-4
abundance: .
d_gene: .
CDR3aa: CACRRTDANEKLFF
CDR3nt: TGTGCCTGCCGTAGGACAGATGCTAATGAAAAACTGTTTTTT

v_gene: TRBV4-1
j_gene: TRBJ1-4
abundance: .
d_gene: TRBD1
CDR3aa: CASSQRTGNEKLFF
CDR3nt: TGCGCCAGCAGCCAGCGGACAGGCAATGAAAAACTGTTTTTT

v_gene: TRBV20-1
j_gene: TRBJ2-1
abundance: .
d_gene: TRBD2
CDR3aa: CSASGLAGAVEQFF
CDR3nt: TGCAGTGCTAGCGGGCTAGCGGGAGCGGTTGAGCAGTTCTTC